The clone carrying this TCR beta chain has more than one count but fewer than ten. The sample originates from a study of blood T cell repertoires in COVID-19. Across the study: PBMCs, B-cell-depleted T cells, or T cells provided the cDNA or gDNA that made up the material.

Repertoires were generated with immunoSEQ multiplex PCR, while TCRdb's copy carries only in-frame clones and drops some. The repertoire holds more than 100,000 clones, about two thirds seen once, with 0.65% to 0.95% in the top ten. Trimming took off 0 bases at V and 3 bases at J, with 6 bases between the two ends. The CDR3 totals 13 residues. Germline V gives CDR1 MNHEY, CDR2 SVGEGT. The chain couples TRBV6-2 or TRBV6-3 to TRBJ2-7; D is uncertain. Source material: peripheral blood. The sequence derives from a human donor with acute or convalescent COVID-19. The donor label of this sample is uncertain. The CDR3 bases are TGTGCCAGCAGTTACTCTGACAACTACGAGCAGTACGTC. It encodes CASSYSDNYEQYV.